The 25 T cell receptor beta chains given below trace back to one sample, sequenced in a study of blood T cells in healthy people across ages. PCR was performed a second time for about 7 to 11 cycles using a sample-barcoded 5' primer and a J-beta primer mix. TCRdb reanalysed the 5' RACE reads using MiXCR and keeps one entry per CDR3 protein. In the table there are about 1 million distinct CDR3 sequences, 45% of which are singletons. The sequencing input was blood. The origin of the receptors is a woman in her fifties or sixties in good health.

This chain joins TRBV20-1 and TRBJ2-5; weak D call: TRBD2 (6 bases). The CDR3 is made up of 15 amino acids. The germline CDR1 and CDR2 sequences are DFQATT and SNEGSKA (reference sequence). V gave up 6 bases and J gave up 0 bases, with 17 bases separating them. The CDR3 here is CSAQGGSGYQETQYF. In DNA form, the CDR3 reads TGCAGTGCGCAGGGTGGTAGCGGTTACCAAGAGACCCAGTACTTC.

This clonotype was recorded a few times. The V call is TRBV20-1, the J call TRBJ2-4; 8 positions match TRBD1. With the DNA end fitting TRBJ2-7 better, the J assignment may be wrong. This CDR3 has 15 amino acids. In germline, CDR1 is DFQATT, CDR2 SNEGSKA (reference sequence). The CDR3 loop is CSARDDRGDLYEQYF. The CDR3 DNA follows: TGCAGTGCTAGAGACGACAGGGGCGACCTCTACGAGCAGTACTTC.

This clonotype was counted a few times. The chain uses TRBV7-9 and TRBJ2-7; D is possibly TRBD1 (6 bases). There are 13 residues in the CDR3. V was cut by 8 bases and J by 0 bases, with 11 bases left in between. Germline CDR1 SEHNR, CDR2 FQNEAQ (reference sequence). In DNA form, the CDR3 reads TGTGCCAGCCGTCGGGACAACTCCTACGAGCAGTACTTC. Translation gives CASRRDNSYEQYF.

Worth noting for this clonotype: The junction differs from germline at one of its ends, possibly a read error. The chain is built from TRBV28 and TRBJ1-5; 7 nucleotides agree with TRBD1. This CDR3 region has 13 residues. Germline V lookup: CDR1 MDHEN, CDR2 SYDVKM. This chain's CDR3 is CASSRQGYQPRHF. For the CDR3, the DNA is TGTGCCAGCAGTCGACAGGGCTATCAGCCCCGGCATTTT.

The rearrangement links TRBV20-1 to TRBJ1-6, with TRBD1 matching over 8 bases. Trimming cost V 6 bases and J 7 bases; bases outside gene matches: 5. CDR3 size: 13 residues. Germline CDR1 reads DFQATT; CDR2 reads SNEGSKA (reference sequence). The CDR3 is CSANRDRNSPLHF. The CDR3 DNA is TGCAGTGCAAATCGGGACAGGAATTCACCCCTCCACTTT.

This clonotype was seen many times. V usage is TRBV20-1 and J usage is TRBJ2-7, with 13 bases identical to TRBD2. This CDR3 comprises 14 residues. Per germline, CDR1 DFQATT and CDR2 SNEGSKA (reference sequence). V lost 6 bases to trimming and J lost 3 bases; unmatched junction nucleotides: 5. The CDR3 bases are TGCAGTGCAAGAACTAGCGGGAGGGACTACGAGCAGTACTTC. Translating it yields CSARTSGRDYEQYF.

This clonotype was recorded a few times. In DNA form, the CDR3 reads TGTGCCAGCAGCCAAGGCGGGGGCCCCTTCCGTAATGGCTACACCTTC. This gives the protein CASSQGGGPFRNGYTF. V and J are TRBV14 and TRBJ1-2, with D maybe TRBD1 (6 bases). The CDR3 is made up of 16 amino acids. CDR1 and CDR2 (germline): SGHDN, FVKESK. Trimming cost V 1 base and J 6 bases, with 18 bases left between them.

This clonotype showed up just a few times. This sequence joins TRBV30 and TRBJ2-7; perhaps TRBD1 as D (6 bases). This CDR3 comprises 13 residues. Germline V gene sequence: CDR1 GTSNPN, CDR2 SVGIG (reference sequence). Trimming took 3 bases from V and 2 from J, leaving 11 bases between them. In DNA form, the CDR3 reads TGTGCCTGGAGCTTGGGGGCTGCCTACGAGCAGTACTTC. It is translated as CAWSLGAAYEQYF. Full variable domain (missing parts from reference TRBV30 and TRBJ2-7): SQTIHQWPATLVQPVGSPLSLECTVEGTSNPNLYWYRQAAGRGLQLLFYSVGIGQISSEVPQNLSASRPQDRQFILSSKKLLLSDSGFYLCAWSLGAAYEQYFGPGTRLTVT.

This clonotype was found a few times. The chain couples TRBV20-1 to TRBJ2-3; tentative D call: TRBD1 (6 bases). Germline V gene sequence: CDR1 DFQATT, CDR2 SNEGSKA (reference sequence). The CDR3 extends over 12 amino acids. Trimming took off 4 bases at V and 8 bases at J, with 13 bases between the two ends. The CDR3 DNA reads as TGCAGTGCTACCCACAGGGACGGTACGCAGTATTTT. Its protein product is CSATHRDGTQYF.

The chain joins TRBV3-1 to TRBJ2-7, with a possible D match to TRBD2 (6 bases). The J call may be faulty, since TRBJ2-5 better matches the DNA end. CDR1 is LGHDT and CDR2 is YNNKEL in the germline V gene (reference sequence). CDR3 length equals 16 residues. The DNA of the CDR3 is TGTGCCAGCAGCCACGTTATTTTCGGGACTCCCCAGACCCAGTACTTC. It translates to CASSHVIFGTPQTQYF.

The chain joins TRBV5-1 to TRBJ2-7; D unclear. This CDR3 has 16 amino acids. From germline, CDR1 is SGHRS and CDR2 YFSETQ. The V gene lost 2 bases and the J gene lost 3 bases, with 18 bases spanning the gap. The DNA of the CDR3 is TGCGCCAGCAGCTTCGGTCTTTCGGAAACTCGCTACGAGCAGTACTTC. This translates into CASSFGLSETRYEQYF.

As concerns this clonotype: The junction differs from germline at one of its ends, possibly a read error. The CDR3 spells CTSSLGVAGGYEQYF. The DNA for the CDR3 is TGTACCAGCAGCTTAGGTGTAGCGGGAGGCTACGAGCAGTACTTC. The chain links TRBV7-9 to TRBJ2-7, with 10 bases lining up with TRBD2. This CDR3 has 15 amino acids. Germline V gene lookup returns CDR1 SEHNR and CDR2 FQNEAQ (reference sequence).

The genes are TRBV20-1 and TRBJ2-3; TRBD2 agrees at 7 bases. The CDR3 spans 15 residues. In germline, CDR1 is DFQATT, CDR2 SNEGSKA (reference sequence). V lost 3 bases to trimming and J lost 3 bases; unmatched junction nucleotides: 9. Written as DNA, the CDR3 is TGCAGTGCTAGTTGGGGGAGGGCCCGGACAGATACGCAGTATTTT. Its protein is CSASWGRARTDTQYF.

This clonotype was counted a single time. The gene calls are TRBV20-1 and TRBJ1-6; D is unclear. CDR3 length: 14 residues. Germline V gene data show CDR1 as DFQATT and CDR2 as SNEGSKA (reference sequence). V was clipped by 6 bases and J by 6 bases, with 15 bases between them. The CDR3 nucleotides read TGCAGTGCAAAACAAAGGCCCCTTAATTCACCCCTCCACTTT. Translated: CSAKQRPLNSPLHF.

J is TRBJ2-7 and V is TRBV4-2, with TRBD2 matching 8 bases. Looked up from germline, CDR1 is LGHNA and CDR2 is YNFKEQ. This CDR3 region has 14 residues. V trimming: 0 bases; J trimming: 6 bases; junction bases outside the gene matches: 4. CDR3 region: CASSQEPLAGEQYF. CDR3 nucleotide sequence: TGTGCCAGCAGCCAAGAACCCCTAGCGGGCGAGCAGTACTTC.

The sample holds a few counts of this clonotype. The rearrangement uses TRBV25-1 and TRBJ2-7; D remains ambiguous. The CDR3 is 15 residues long. Looked up from germline, CDR1 is MGHDK and CDR2 is SYGVNS. V was shortened by 1 base and J by 1 base, with 11 bases between the two germline ends. The CDR3 DNA reads TGTGCCAGCAGTGAATTTAAGGGATGGTCCTACGAGCAGTACTTC. It codes for CASSEFKGWSYEQYF.

In this sample, this clonotype turned up a few times. This sequence joins TRBV27 and TRBJ2-1; 7 bases are shared with TRBD1. The CDR3 length is 14 residues. The germline CDR1 and CDR2 sequences are MNHEY and SMNVEV (reference sequence). Unmatched junction bases numbered 8, after V lost 7 bases and J lost 5 bases. CDR3 protein: CASKTGTVNNEQFF. Written as DNA, the CDR3 is TGTGCCAGCAAAACCGGGACAGTAAACAATGAGCAGTTCTTC.

Concerning this clonotype: At one end, the junction sequence differs from germline, possibly due to a read error. This CDR3 reads CASSHTGGADTRYF. For the CDR3, the DNA is TGTGCCAGCTCACACACAGGGGGCGCAGATACGCGGTATTTT. The genes are TRBV18 and TRBJ2-3; the match to TRBD1 covers 9 bases. The CDR3 runs 14 residues. Germline V gene data show CDR1 as KGHSH and CDR2 as LQKENI.

The CDR3 protein is CASTRGQLYGYTF. DNA for the CDR3: TGTGCCAGCACCCGGGGGCAATTGTATGGCTACACCTTC. The chain recombines TRBV28 with TRBJ1-2, with D possibly TRBD1 on 6 matching bases. V shed 7 bases and J shed 5 bases, with 14 bases lying between them. CDR1 is MDHEN, CDR2 SYDVKM, per germline. The CDR3 contains 13 residues.

The chain recombines TRBV6-5 with TRBJ2-5, with D possibly TRBD2 on 6 matching bases. TRBJ2-7 matches the DNA end more closely, so the J call is doubtful. Germline V gene lookup returns CDR1 MNHEY and CDR2 SVGAGI. This CDR3 has 15 residues. The CDR3 reads CASWGLTASSYEQYF. CDR3 nucleotide sequence: TGTGCCAGCTGGGGACTGACGGCTAGCTCCTACGAGCAGTACTTC.

CDR3 in amino acids: CASRLDRVTDTQYF. In nucleotides, the CDR3 is TGCGCCAGCAGACTTGACAGGGTGACAGATACGCAGTATTTT. The chain has TRBV5-1 and TRBJ2-3, with 7 nucleotides matching TRBD1. The length of the CDR3 is 14 residues. Germline V gene lookup returns CDR1 SGHRS and CDR2 YFSETQ. Germline trimming cut 5 bases from V and 3 bases from J; bases unmatched to any gene: 6. The full variable domain, rest sourced from reference TRBV5-1 and TRBJ2-3, is KAGVTQTPRYLIKTRGQQVTLSCSPISGHRSVSWYQQTPGQGLQFLFEYFSETQRNKGNFPGRFSGRQFSNSRSEMNVSTLELGDSALYLCASRLDRVTDTQYFGPGTRLTVL.

This chain uses TRBV27 with TRBJ2-3; D could derive from TRBD1 or TRBD2 (5 bases each). Germline CDR1 is MNHEY and CDR2 is SMNVEV (reference sequence). The CDR3 extends over 15 amino acids. V lost 5 bases and J 6 bases, leaving 18 bases between the germline ends. This CDR3 is CASSPAGSQGDTQYF. CDR3 DNA sequence: TGTGCCAGCAGTCCCGCAGGGAGTCAAGGGGATACGCAGTATTTT.

This clonotype came up a few times. The rearrangement links TRBV27 to TRBJ1-4, with D perhaps TRBD1 (6 bases). Trimming removed 9 bases at V and 4 bases at J, with 12 bases between. The germline V gene has CDR1 MNHEY and CDR2 SMNVEV (reference sequence). The CDR3 sequence is 13 residues long. The CDR3 spells CASWDTHNEKLFF. Written as DNA, the CDR3 is TGTGCCAGTTGGGACACCCATAATGAAAAACTGTTTTTT.

The V gene is TRBV6-1, the J gene TRBJ1-5, with D maybe TRBD1 (5 bases). V shed 7 bases and J shed 4 bases, with 11 bases lying between them. The germline CDR1 and CDR2 sequences are MNHNS and SASEGT. The CDR3 is made up of 13 amino acids. The CDR3 reads CASIPQGNQPQHF. The CDR3 DNA follows: TGTGCCAGCATTCCCCAGGGAAATCAGCCCCAGCATTTT.

The chain has TRBV7-8 and TRBJ1-4; the D is unclear. The V end was cut by 1 base, the J end by 5 bases, with 5 bases between. Per germline, CDR1 SGHVS and CDR2 FQNEAQ. The CDR3 contains 13 residues. CDR3 sequence: CASSLVPNEKLFF. DNA for the CDR3: TGTGCCAGCAGCTTAGTACCAAATGAAAAACTGTTTTTT.